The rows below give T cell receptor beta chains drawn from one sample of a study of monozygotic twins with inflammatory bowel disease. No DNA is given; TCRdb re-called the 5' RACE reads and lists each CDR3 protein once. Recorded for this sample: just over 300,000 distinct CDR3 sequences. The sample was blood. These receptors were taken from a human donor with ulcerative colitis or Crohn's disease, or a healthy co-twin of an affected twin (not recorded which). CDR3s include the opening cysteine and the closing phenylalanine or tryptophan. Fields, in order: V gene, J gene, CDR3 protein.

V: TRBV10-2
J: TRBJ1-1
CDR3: CASRGTGYMNTEAFF

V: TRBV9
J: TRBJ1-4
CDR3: CASSVDPNLMADEKLFF

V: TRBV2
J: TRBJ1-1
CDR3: CASSGFPDFLRPNTEAFF

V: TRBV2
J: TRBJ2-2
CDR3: CASSRDSSSGELFF

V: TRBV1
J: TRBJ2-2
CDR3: CTSSVLGSGELFF

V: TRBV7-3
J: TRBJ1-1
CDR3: CASSLTGAGLRIGNTEAFF

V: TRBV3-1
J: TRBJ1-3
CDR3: CASSRDSVISGNTIYF

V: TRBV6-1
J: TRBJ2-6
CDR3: CASSRAFEVSGANVLTF

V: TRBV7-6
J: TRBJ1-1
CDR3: CASSLYDSAEAFF

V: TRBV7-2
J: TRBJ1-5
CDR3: CASSLMQGGQPQHF

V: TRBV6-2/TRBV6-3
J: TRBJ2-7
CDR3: CASSRTSVGYEQYF

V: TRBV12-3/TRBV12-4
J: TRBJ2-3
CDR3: CASTGLAGVVDTQYF

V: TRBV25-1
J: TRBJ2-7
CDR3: CASSEYRVPSYEQYF

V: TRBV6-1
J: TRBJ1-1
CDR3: CASRQRTGRDTEAFF

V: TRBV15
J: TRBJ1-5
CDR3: CATSRDGQGRQPQHF

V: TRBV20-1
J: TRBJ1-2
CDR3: CSARDPPRQGHGYTF

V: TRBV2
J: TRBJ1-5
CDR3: CASRPTVHSRYSNQPQHF

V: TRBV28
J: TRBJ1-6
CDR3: CASSGGQGALTTKPLHF

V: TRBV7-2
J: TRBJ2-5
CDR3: CASSPFGAGETQYF

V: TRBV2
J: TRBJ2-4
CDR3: CASSAEQGRAKNIQYF

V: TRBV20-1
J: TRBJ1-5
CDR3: CSASGTQYSNQPQHF

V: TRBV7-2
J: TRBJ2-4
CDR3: CASSSQGLAAKNIQYF